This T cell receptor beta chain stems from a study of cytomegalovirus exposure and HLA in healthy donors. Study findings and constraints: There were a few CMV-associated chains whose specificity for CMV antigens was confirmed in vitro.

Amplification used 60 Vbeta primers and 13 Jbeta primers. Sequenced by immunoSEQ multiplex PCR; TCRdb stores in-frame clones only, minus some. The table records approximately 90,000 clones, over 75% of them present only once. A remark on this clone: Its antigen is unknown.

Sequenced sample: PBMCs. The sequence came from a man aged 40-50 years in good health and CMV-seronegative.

The CDR3 is CASSLGLGQQTQYF. DNA for the CDR3: TGTGCCAGCAGTTTGGGACTAGGGCAACAGACCCAGTACTTC. V usage is TRBV6-5 and J usage is TRBJ2-5; 8 bases match TRBD2. The CDR3 extends over 14 amino acids. The germline V gene encodes CDR1 MNHEY and CDR2 SVGAGI. The junction had 7 bases not matched to a gene; V was cut back by 4 bases and J by 6 bases.